Below, 14 T cell receptor beta chains from the same sample are listed, as sequenced in a study of shared T cell receptors in the human thymus (dated by TCRdb to the early 2020s). The method behind the library was the immunoSEQ multiplex PCR assay. TCRdb re-hosts the immuneACCESS table, in-frame sequences only. Its copies lack some clones; in the studies checked, an unresolved V gene accounts for under half of them, and the cause for the rest is not known. The sample table lists 550,000 to 800,000 clones, approximately 85% of them with a count of one. The ten top clones hold 0.008% to 0.011% of the sample. These same data were also listed under a study on human thymus T cells.

Source material: thymocytes. The receptors derive from a girl under three years old with a congenital heart defect. Donor details come from another sample of the same person, matched by shared clones.

This clone showed up just a few times. This chain joins TRBV29-1 and TRBJ2-1, with TRBD2 identical over 9 bases. The CDR3 is made up of 13 amino acids. The V gene end was trimmed by 4 bases and the J gene end by 7 bases; junction bases not matched to a gene: 5. The germline CDR1 and CDR2 sequences are SQVTM and ANQGSEA. This chain's CDR3 is CSVASGEQNEQFF. The CDR3, as DNA: TGCAGCGTTGCTAGCGGGGAACAAAATGAGCAGTTCTTC.

The rearrangement joins TRBV11-2 to TRBJ2-2; D gene unclear. The CDR3 covers 15 residues. V was pared by 2 bases and J by 3 bases, with 10 bases between. CDR1 is SGHAT and CDR2 is FQNNGV in the germline V gene. The CDR3 is CASSLNSIYTGELFF. The CDR3 coding sequence is TGTGCCAGCAGCTTAAATTCTATCTACACCGGGGAGCTGTTTTTT.

This chain uses TRBV13 with TRBJ2-5; 8 positions agree with TRBD2. Germline V gene data show CDR1 as PRHDT and CDR2 as FYEKMQ (reference sequence). The CDR3 loop spans 16 amino acids. V was clipped by 5 bases and J by 0 bases; unmatched bases: 8. Written as DNA, the CDR3 is TGTGCCAGCAGCCACCACGGCGGGGGGAACCAAGAGACCCAGTACTTC. Encoded protein: CASSHHGGGNQETQYF.

The CDR3 reads CASSQSSGGATDTQYF. CDR3 DNA: TGCGCCAGCAGCCAATCGAGCGGGGGGGCAACAGATACGCAGTATTTT. The V and J genes are TRBV4-3 and TRBJ2-3; 10 nucleotides align to TRBD2. J gave up 3 bases and V 2 bases, and 5 bases lay outside the gene matches. This CDR3 is built from 16 residues. Germline assignment: CDR1 LGHNA and CDR2 YSLEER.

In DNA, the CDR3 is TGTGCCAGCTCACCCGCCGGGTTCGGACAGCCCTACGAGCAGTACTTC. Translated: CASSPAGFGQPYEQYF. The chain is built from TRBV18 and TRBJ2-7, with a tentative D call TRBD1 (6 bases). Germline V gene data show CDR1 as KGHSH and CDR2 as LQKENI. Trimming removed 3 bases from V and 2 bases from J, with 17 bases in between. This CDR3 is built from 16 residues. Filled out from reference TRBV18 and TRBJ2-7, the complete variable domain reads NAGVMQNPRHLVRRRGQEARLRCSPMKGHSHVYWYRQLPEEGLKFMVYLQKENIIDESGMPKERFSAEFPKEGPSILRIQQVVRGDSAAYFCASSPAGFGQPYEQYFGPGTRLTVT.

The genes are TRBV28 and TRBJ2-5, with D tentatively TRBD2 (6 bases). The V and J ends lost 4 bases and 3 bases respectively, with 12 bases between them. Germline values: CDR1 MDHEN, CDR2 SYDVKM. The CDR3 has 14 amino acids. The CDR3 DNA is TGTGCCAGCAGTTCATCAGGAGGGGAAGAGACCCAGTACTTC. Encoded protein: CASSSSGGEETQYF. Full variable domain (remainder filled in from reference TRBV28 and TRBJ2-5): DVKVTQSSRYLVKRTGEKVFLECVQDMDHENMFWYRQDPGLGLRLIYFSYDVKMKEKGDIPEGYSVSREKKERFSLILESASTNQTSMYLCASSSSGGEETQYFGPGTRLLVL.

Comments on this clone: Other DNA sequences in this specimen translate into the identical CDR3. The chain recombines TRBV9 with TRBJ1-5; TRBD1 aligns across 8 bases. CDR3 length: 18 residues. After removal of 0 bases from V and 3 bases from J, the junction contained 11 bases not matched to a gene. In germline, CDR1 is SGDLS, CDR2 YYNGEE. The CDR3 region has the DNA TGTGCCAGCAGCGTAGGAGAACTGGCAGGGGGCAACAATCAGCCCCAGCATTTT. This codes for CASSVGELAGGNNQPQHF.

This clone showed up just once. V gene TRBV6-1 combines with J gene TRBJ2-1, with 12 bases aligning to TRBD2. With V trimmed by 8 bases and J by 8 bases, 4 bases remained unmatched. Germline V gives CDR1 MNHNS, CDR2 SASEGT. This CDR3 spans 13 amino acids. The CDR3 DNA reads TGTGCCAGCGGACTAGCGGGGCCCCATGAGCAGTTCTTC. It encodes CASGLAGPHEQFF.

CDR3 sequence reads: CASKGTGGKAFF. CDR3 nucleotide sequence: TGTGCCAGTAAGGGGACCGGGGGGAAAGCTTTCTTT. The V and J genes are TRBV19 and TRBJ1-1; D might be TRBD1 (5 bases). Trimming removed 7 bases at V and 9 bases at J, with 15 bases between. The CDR3 runs 12 residues. Germline V CDR1 and CDR2: LNHDA, SQIVND (reference sequence). The full variable domain, with the rest looked up from reference TRBV19 and TRBJ1-1, is DGGITQSPKYLFRKEGQNVTLSCEQNLNHDAMYWYRQDPGQGLRLIYYSQIVNDFQKGDIAEGYSVSREKKESFPLTVTSAQKNPTAFYLCASKGTGGKAFFGQGTRLTVV.

The chain joins TRBV5-1 to TRBJ1-4, with 10 bases identical to TRBD1. The CDR3 is 15 residues long. J gave up 10 bases and V 0 bases, and 6 bases lay outside the gene matches. Germline V gene data show CDR1 as SGHRS and CDR2 as YFSETQ. For the CDR3, the DNA is TGCGCCAGCAGCTTGGCGGGGACAGGGGAAACAAAACTGTTTTTT. This gives the protein CASSLAGTGETKLFF.

The chain recombines TRBV15 with TRBJ2-5; TRBD2 matches 8 bases. In germline, CDR1 is LNHNV, CDR2 YYDKDF (reference sequence). The CDR3 is made up of 19 amino acids. V trimming: 0 bases; J trimming: 4 bases; junction bases outside the gene matches: 16. The CDR3 DNA follows: TGTGCCACCAGCAGAGATGGTGTCGGGGGGGCCGTAGGTGGAGAGACCCAGTACTTC. Protein product: CATSRDGVGGAVGGETQYF.

CDR3 sequence reads: CASRENTEAFF. DNA of the CDR3: TGTGCCAGCCGAGAGAACACTGAAGCTTTCTTT. The gene calls are TRBV19 and TRBJ1-1; no clear D gene. The CDR3 is 11 residues long. The germline CDR1 and CDR2 sequences are LNHDA and SQIVND (reference sequence). Trimming stripped 9 bases from V and 1 base from J, with 6 bases between.

This rearrangement joins TRBV5-5 to TRBJ2-7; TRBD2 is a possible D gene (5 bases). Germline V gives CDR1 SGHKS, CDR2 YYEKEE (reference sequence). This CDR3 contains 17 residues. Trimming took 4 bases from V and 4 from J, leaving 24 bases between them. As DNA, the CDR3 is TGTGCCAGCAGCCATATTCGACACAACCCTTGGGAGTACGAGCAGTACTTC. Protein product: CASSHIRHNPWEYEQYF.

The genes are TRBV25-1 and TRBJ2-5; 9 bases fit TRBD1. Trimming removed 5 bases from V and 4 bases from J; junction bases left unmatched: 8. This CDR3 is built from 15 residues. Germline CDR1 reads MGHDK; CDR2 reads SYGVNS. CDR3 DNA sequence: TGTGCCAGCAGTTTACAGGGGGCAAGGAGAGAGACCCAGTACTTC. As protein: CASSLQGARRETQYF.